This is a list of T cell receptor beta chains from one sample in a study of cytomegalovirus exposure and HLA in healthy donors. Using immunoSEQ multiplex PCR, the repertoire was profiled, and TCRdb retains in-frame clones only, with some absent. There are 200,000 to 250,000 clones in the sample; around 77% occur only once, and roughly 3% lies in the top ten. Sequencing was done on a sample of PBMCs. The receptors were sampled from a woman in her 30s in good health and CMV-seronegative. The CDR3 runs from the conserved cysteine through the conserved F or W. Rows may omit the clone size; those that give it use once, few, many or a size class.

- TRBJ2-3 TRBV6-1 CASRESRTSGRTDTQYF
- TRBJ2-1 TRBV11-2 CASSLTGTGDYNEQFF
- TRBJ1-1 TRBV11-2 CASSLDPQVQGPLNTEAFF
- TRBJ2-4 TRBV27 CASSLSGQIAKNIQYF
- TRBJ1-4 TRBV2 CASSGDIKKLFF
- TRBJ1-5 TRBV28 CASRKQGDQPQHF
- TRBJ1-2 TRBV6-1 CASRTLIDTYTF
- TRBJ1-5 TRBV6-6 CASSSGFGNQPQHF
few TRBJ2-3 TRBV19 CASSIRGSADTQYF
few TRBJ2-1 TRBV21-1 CASSNALGAYNEQFF
- TRBJ2-5 TRBV27 CASSPLGAAGASSQYF
- TRBJ2-1 TRBV5-1 CASSPQGQENNEQFF
few TRBJ2-1 TRBV6-1 CASSHGGEQFF
once TRBJ2-5 TRBV5-1 CASWGGRIQETQYF
- TRBJ1-2 TRBV9 CASSVASDSGYTF
- TRBJ2-7 TRBV6-5 CASRDTGTGDYEQYF
- TRBJ2-7 TRBV6-6 CASSYGGTSEQYF
- TRBJ2-3 TRBV10-3 CAISDGRELGDTQYF
- TRBJ2-6 TRBV18 CASSPYVGTALSGANVLTF
- TRBJ1-1 TRBV9 CASSPGGGTEAFF
- TRBJ1-1 TRBV6-6 CASSQLGRGNPEAFF
- TRBJ1-1 TRBV6-5 CASSLRNSEAFF
once TRBJ2-1 TRBV30 CAWKDRGGLDEQFF
- TRBJ1-3 TRBV2 CAILRQGPGPGNTIYF
few TRBJ1-3 TRBV15 CATDSYSGNTIYF
few TRBJ2-2 TRBV5-3 CARSGTGGGNTGELFF
- TRBJ2-7 TRBV7-2 CASSPTVSYEQYF
- TRBJ2-1 TRBV29-1 CSTEERGGYNEQFF
- TRBJ1-2 TRBV19 CASGGQSHYTF
- TRBJ1-2 TRBV28 CASSRNNYGYTF
- TRBJ2-5 TRBV27 CASSLRQGLQNQYF
- TRBJ2-5 TRBV6-1 CASSTGTSPSTQYF
- TRBJ2-1 TRBV7-9 CASSLGQNEQFF
- TRBJ2-3 TRBV21-1 CASSKVRFLSRRKVALDTQYF
- TRBJ1-2 TRBV18 CASAQTGTNYGYTF
- TRBJ1-1 TRBV7-9 CASSDYRVGNTEAFF
few TRBJ2-3 TRBV6-5 CASSPAGTDTQYF
- TRBJ2-3 TRBV6-1 CASRVTSNTDTQYF
few TRBJ2-1 TRBV28 CASRWVGAGGIDEQFF
- TRBJ1-1 TRBV5-6 CASSFFKGYTEAFF
- TRBJ1-3 TRBV30 CARTVKSSGNTIYF
- TRBJ2-5 TRBV5-1 CASSLGRWETQYF
- TRBJ2-7 TRBV15 CATSWRLAGSYEQYF
- TRBJ2-7 TRBV5-1 CASTIGHPVYEQYF
- TRBJ1-3 TRBV6-5 CASSYLYRGRNTIYF
few TRBJ2-2 TRBV13 CASSSPWRDNTGELFF
- TRBJ1-5 TRBV5-6 CASSKKDRGGNQPQHF
once TRBJ1-5 TRBV5-4 CASSLSPGGRDQPQHF
- TRBJ2-5 TRBV11-2 CASHVVVQETQYF
once TRBJ2-3 TRBV6-1 CASEIGGPHTDTQYF
- TRBJ2-7 TRBV27 CASRRRETYEQYF